This T cell receptor beta chain was sequenced in a study of T cell repertoires in cytomegalovirus infection. At the level of the study: CMV epitopes that were recently identified and HLA-C-restricted were used alongside well-studied HLA-B-restricted ones.

TCRdb redid the calling of the reads with MiXCR, one entry per CDR3 protein. The sample includes a few hundred thousand distinct CDR3 sequences, roughly 34% of them seen just once. From germline, CDR1 is DFQATT and CDR2 SNEGSKA (reference sequence). This CDR3 is built from 13 residues. With 4 bases clipped from V and 10 bases from J, the junction kept 10 bases outside the gene matches. This clonotype was seen repeatedly, ten times or more. The antigen is not known. This sequence joins TRBV20-1 and TRBJ2-5, with 9 bases fitting TRBD2. Sequences were derived from cultured PBMCs, sampled from culture after CMV antigen stimulation. The sequence derives from a human donor in good health (CMV status not recorded). Some clones in this sample may be carry-over from other donors' samples. The CDR3: CSATLAGAWVQYF. The CDR3 DNA reads TGCAGTGCTACTTTAGCGGGAGCGTGGGTCCAGTACTTC.